The rows below give T cell receptor beta chains drawn from one sample of a study of regulatory T cells in long-lasting Graves disease. TCRdb re-analysed the multiplex PCR reads in MiXCR, keeping a single row per CDR3 protein. In the table there are 600,000 to 800,000 distinct CDR3 sequences, around 32% of which are singletons. Here the sequenced sample was peripheral blood mononuclear cells (PBMCs), taken when the disease was refractory, from a patient treated with antithyroid drugs. These receptor sequences come from a female donor with Graves disease. The conserved cysteine and the conserved F or W are not part of the CDR3 here.

v_call,j_call,cdr3_aa
TRBV27,TRBJ1-5,ASSPRTGIYSNQPQH
TRBV5-1,TRBJ1-1,ASSLGAGAKRAEAF
TRBV7-3,TRBJ2-1,ASSLRRAINEQF
TRBV6-1,TRBJ2-7,ASSIGLEAYEQY
TRBV28,TRBJ2-7,ASSPMNYEQY
TRBV6-2/TRBV6-3,TRBJ1-1,ASNRGSGTEAF
TRBV27,TRBJ2-7,ASSPRGRGYEQY
TRBV20-1,TRBJ2-7,SMGTTYEQY
TRBV19,TRBJ2-7,ASGDPYYEQY
TRBV6-1,TRBJ1-5,ASSPRDRGLQISNQPQH
TRBV5-1,TRBJ1-1,ASSLATGVNTEAF
TRBV27,TRBJ1-2,ASSRQGQTYGYT
TRBV19,TRBJ1-1,ATKDRPDTEAF
TRBV6-1,TRBJ2-5,ASRWTSSRETQY
TRBV20-1,TRBJ1-1,SARGGETEAF
TRBV2,TRBJ1-2,ASRAVWDNYGYT
TRBV28,TRBJ2-5,ASSVTGTHQETQY
TRBV29-1,TRBJ1-1,SGPITQGAEAF
TRBV12-3/TRBV12-4,TRBJ1-2,ASTPSGLPRGSYT
TRBV4-1,TRBJ2-7,ASSQDWPGGSYEQY
TRBV7-9,TRBJ2-5,ASSLTPGTLLGGETQY
TRBV5-4,TRBJ1-2,ASSLPFLGTGRGYGYT
TRBV5-1,TRBJ2-7,ASSQLGTSGSYEQY
TRBV13,TRBJ2-7,ASSLRARRGGEQY
TRBV6-1,TRBJ1-1,ASSPRLSNTEAF
TRBV6-1,TRBJ2-2,AIATRTGELF
TRBV20-1,TRBJ1-1,SARKRRTGAF
TRBV28,TRBJ1-2,ASTRDRRTGYT
TRBV2,TRBJ1-2,ASSETAGRYGSYT
TRBV30,TRBJ2-7,AWATEYEQY
TRBV6-9,TRBJ1-1,ASSYRPRNEAF
TRBV5-1,TRBJ2-2,ASSQRDRLTGELF
TRBV28,TRBJ1-5,ASTRAGKWPQH
TRBV7-9,TRBJ2-5,ASSLSTGGKTQY
TRBV7-3,TRBJ1-1,ASSWDGMRGTEAF
TRBV2,TRBJ1-6,ASSAGSGSPLH
TRBV19,TRBJ2-7,ASSTGDRKGEQY
TRBV6-9,TRBJ2-5,ASSLGGNKETQY
TRBV2,TRBJ2-7,ASSAGGLGAEQY
TRBV7-3,TRBJ1-5,ASSCQDRTRFRPQH
TRBV2,TRBJ2-3,ASRDGEITDTQY
TRBV9,TRBJ1-2,ASSVDPINYGYT
TRBV5-4,TRBJ1-2,ASAKSGQLGGYT
TRBV12-3/TRBV12-4,TRBJ1-2,ASSIQGNGYT
TRBV6-2/TRBV6-3,TRBJ1-5,ASSLALNSNQPQH
TRBV20-1,TRBJ1-1,SALLLNRGNTEAF
TRBV2,TRBJ1-4,ASRADSFDEKLF
TRBV20-1,TRBJ1-1,SAREAGFNTEAF